The 10 T cell receptor beta chains reported below all come from one sample, sequenced in a study of response to subunit inactivated influenza vaccine. TCRdb re-called the RT-PCR reads through MiXCR, storing one row per CDR3 protein. The sample records roughly 570,000 distinct CDR3 sequences, roughly 15% being singletons. The input for sequencing was PBMCs from blood, taken roughly 13 days after vaccination. The receptors come from a man in his forties or fifties who received an inactivated influenza vaccine.

This clonotype was detected ten times or more. This sequence joins TRBV11-2 and TRBJ2-5; TRBD1 might be the D (6 bases). The CDR3 is 13 residues long. Trimming cost V 5 bases and J 3 bases, with 10 bases left between them. Germline V gives CDR1 SGHAT, CDR2 FQNNGV. The CDR3 here is CASSQGTKETQYF. CDR3 DNA sequence: TGTGCCAGCAGCCAGGGGACCAAAGAGACCCAGTACTTC.

This clonotype showed up just a few times. The rearrangement links TRBV2 to TRBJ2-7; D tentatively reads TRBD1 or TRBD2 (5 bases each). Germline CDR1 reads SNHLY; CDR2 reads FYNNEI. There are 14 residues in the CDR3. V dropped 5 bases and J dropped 5 bases, with 16 bases sitting between them. CDR3 sequence: CASSPVLRDHEQYF. The CDR3 region has the DNA TGTGCCAGCAGTCCGGTCTTACGGGACCACGAGCAGTACTTC.

V is TRBV20-1 and J is TRBJ2-7; possible D gene TRBD1, 6 bases. Germline assignment: CDR1 DFQATT and CDR2 SNEGSKA (reference sequence). The CDR3 has 12 residues. The V and J ends lost 2 bases and 4 bases respectively, with 9 bases between them. The chain's CDR3 is CSARLGQYEQYF. CDR3 nucleotide sequence: TGCAGTGCTAGATTAGGACAGTACGAGCAGTACTTC.

This clonotype has ten or more counts. The gene calls are TRBV7-9 and TRBJ2-2; D is ambiguous. The CDR3 has 10 amino acids. CDR1 is SEHNR and CDR2 is FQNEAQ in the germline V gene (reference sequence). Trimming took off 11 bases at V and 7 bases at J, with 8 bases between the two ends. Here the CDR3 reads CAPVDGELFF. For the CDR3, the DNA is TGTGCCCCGGTAGACGGGGAGCTGTTTTTT.

This clonotype was seen a few times. The genes are TRBV20-1 and TRBJ1-5; 7 bases line up with TRBD1. The CDR3 sequence is 14 residues long. Germline CDR1 and CDR2: DFQATT and SNEGSKA (reference sequence). Trimming at V came to 5 bases and at J to 3 bases, leaving 7 bases not matched to a gene. CDR3 loop: CSAVQGNNNQPQHF. CDR3 bases: TGCAGTGCTGTACAGGGGAACAACAATCAGCCCCAGCATTTT.

The V and J genes are TRBV7-2 and TRBJ2-6; no clear D. Germline lookup yields CDR1 SGHTA and CDR2 FQGNSA. The CDR3 is made up of 14 amino acids. The ends were cut back, 3 bases at V and 0 bases at J, with 3 bases in the middle. Written as DNA, the CDR3 is TGTGCCAGCAGCTTTCTCTCTGGGGCCAACGTCCTGACTTTC. Its protein product is CASSFLSGANVLTF.

The chain links TRBV7-2 to TRBJ2-7, with 9 positions matching TRBD1. The CDR3 is 15 residues long. The V gene's germline CDR1 is SGHTA and CDR2 FQGNSA. Trimming removed 5 bases from V and 6 bases from J; junction bases left unmatched: 11. The CDR3 DNA reads TGTGCCAGCAGCCCTGGGCCGGGACAGGGCCGCGAGCAGTACTTC. Translated: CASSPGPGQGREQYF.

This clonotype has only a few counts. V usage is TRBV12-3 or TRBV12-4 and J usage is TRBJ1-1; unclear D gene. This CDR3 has 16 amino acids. V shed 7 bases and J shed 1 base, with 19 bases lying between them. The CDR3 loop is CASTIGQVGPNTEAFF. CDR3 nucleotides: TGTGCCAGCACCATCGGCCAGGTGGGCCCGAACACTGAAGCTTTCTTT.

The chain joins TRBV5-1 to TRBJ2-3; no definite D call. Germline V gene data show CDR1 as SGHRS and CDR2 as YFSETQ. Trimming removed 0 bases from V and 5 bases from J, with 10 bases in between. The CDR3 contains 14 residues. The CDR3: CASSLDGRQDTQYF. In DNA, the CDR3 is TGCGCCAGCAGCTTGGATGGACGGCAAGATACGCAGTATTTT.

In DNA form, the CDR3 reads TGCGCCAGCAGCTGGAGTGGACAGGGTGGCACAGATACGCAGTATTTT. Amino acid sequence: CASSWSGQGGTDTQYF. The gene calls are TRBV5-1 and TRBJ2-3; 8 bases map to TRBD1. Germline CDR1 and CDR2: SGHRS and YFSETQ. Trimming cost V 3 bases and J 1 base; bases outside gene matches: 7. This CDR3 contains 16 residues.